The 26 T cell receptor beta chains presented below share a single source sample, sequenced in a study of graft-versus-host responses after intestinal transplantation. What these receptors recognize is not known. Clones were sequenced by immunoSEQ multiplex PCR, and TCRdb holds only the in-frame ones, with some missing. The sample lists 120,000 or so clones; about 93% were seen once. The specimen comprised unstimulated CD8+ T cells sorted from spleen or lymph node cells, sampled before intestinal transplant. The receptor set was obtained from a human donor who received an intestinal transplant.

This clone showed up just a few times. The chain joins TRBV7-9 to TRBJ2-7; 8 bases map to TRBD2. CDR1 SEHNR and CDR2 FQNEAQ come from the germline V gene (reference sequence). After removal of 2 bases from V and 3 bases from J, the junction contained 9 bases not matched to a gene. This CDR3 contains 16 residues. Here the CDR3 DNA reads TGTGCCAGCAGCTTACCGCGGGAGGACCCAAACTACGAGCAGTACTTC. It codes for CASSLPREDPNYEQYF.

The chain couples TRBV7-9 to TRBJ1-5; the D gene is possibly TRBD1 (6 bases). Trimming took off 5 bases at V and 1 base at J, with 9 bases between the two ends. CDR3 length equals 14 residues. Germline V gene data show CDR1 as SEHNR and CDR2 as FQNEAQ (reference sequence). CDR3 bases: TGTGCCAGCAGCGGAGGGGGAAGCAATCAGCCCCAGCATTTT. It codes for CASSGGGSNQPQHF.

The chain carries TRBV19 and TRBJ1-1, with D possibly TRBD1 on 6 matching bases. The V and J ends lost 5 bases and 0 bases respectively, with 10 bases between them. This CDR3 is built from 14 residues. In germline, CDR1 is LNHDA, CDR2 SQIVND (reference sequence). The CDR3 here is CASSPGGLNTEAFF. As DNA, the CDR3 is TGTGCCAGTAGTCCGGGGGGCCTGAACACTGAAGCTTTCTTT.

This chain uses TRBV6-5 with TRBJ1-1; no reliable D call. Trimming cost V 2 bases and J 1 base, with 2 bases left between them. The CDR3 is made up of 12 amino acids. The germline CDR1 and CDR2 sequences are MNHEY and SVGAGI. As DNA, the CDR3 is TGTGCCAGCAGTTACGCGAACACTGAAGCTTTCTTT. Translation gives CASSYANTEAFF.

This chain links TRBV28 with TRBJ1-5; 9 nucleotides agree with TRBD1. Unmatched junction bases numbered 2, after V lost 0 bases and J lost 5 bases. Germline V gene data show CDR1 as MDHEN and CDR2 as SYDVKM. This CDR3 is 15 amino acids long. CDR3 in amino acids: CASSLWGQGDQPQHF. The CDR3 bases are TGTGCCAGCAGTTTATGGGGACAGGGTGATCAGCCCCAGCATTTT.

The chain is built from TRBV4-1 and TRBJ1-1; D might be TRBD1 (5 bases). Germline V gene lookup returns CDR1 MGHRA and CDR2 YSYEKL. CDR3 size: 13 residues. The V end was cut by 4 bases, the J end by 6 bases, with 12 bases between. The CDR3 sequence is CASSLTGGAEAFF. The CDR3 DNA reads TGCGCCAGCAGCCTCACGGGGGGGGCTGAAGCTTTCTTT.

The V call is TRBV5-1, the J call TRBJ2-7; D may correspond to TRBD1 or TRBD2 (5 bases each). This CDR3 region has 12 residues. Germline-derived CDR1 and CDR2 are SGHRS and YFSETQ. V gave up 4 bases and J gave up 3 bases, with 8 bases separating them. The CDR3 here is CASSRGVYEQYF. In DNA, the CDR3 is TGCGCCAGCAGCCGGGGCGTCTACGAGCAGTACTTC.

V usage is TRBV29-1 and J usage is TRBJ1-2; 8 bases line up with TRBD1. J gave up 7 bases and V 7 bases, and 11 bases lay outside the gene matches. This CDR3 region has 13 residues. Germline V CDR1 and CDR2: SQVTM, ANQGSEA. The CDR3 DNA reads TGCAGCGCACCCGGACAGGGCCCTAGTGGCTACACCTTC. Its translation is CSAPGQGPSGYTF.

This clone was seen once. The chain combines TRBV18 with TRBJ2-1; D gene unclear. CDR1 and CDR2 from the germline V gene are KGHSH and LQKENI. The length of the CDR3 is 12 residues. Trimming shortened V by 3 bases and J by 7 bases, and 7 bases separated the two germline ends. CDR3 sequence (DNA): TGTGCCAGCTCACCGGACGGGAATGAGCAGTTCTTC. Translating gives CASSPDGNEQFF.

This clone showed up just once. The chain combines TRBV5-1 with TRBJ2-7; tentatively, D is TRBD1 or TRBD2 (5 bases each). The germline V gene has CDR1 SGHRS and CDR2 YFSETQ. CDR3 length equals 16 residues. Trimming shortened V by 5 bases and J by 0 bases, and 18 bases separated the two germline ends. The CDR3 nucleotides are TGCGCCAGCAGTCGGGGTAAAGGGGCCATCTCCTACGAGCAGTACTTC. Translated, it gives CASSRGKGAISYEQYF.

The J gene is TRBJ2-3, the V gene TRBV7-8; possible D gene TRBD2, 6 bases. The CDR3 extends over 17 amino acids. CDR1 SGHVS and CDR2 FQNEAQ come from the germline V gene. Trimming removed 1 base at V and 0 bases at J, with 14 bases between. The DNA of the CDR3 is TGTGCCAGCAGCTTAGTCCGCGGCGCGGGGAGCACAGATACGCAGTATTTT. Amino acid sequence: CASSLVRGAGSTDTQYF.

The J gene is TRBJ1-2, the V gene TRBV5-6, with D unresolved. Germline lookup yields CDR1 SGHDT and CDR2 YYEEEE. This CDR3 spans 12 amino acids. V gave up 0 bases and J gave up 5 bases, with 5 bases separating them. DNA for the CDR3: TGTGCCAGCAGCTTGGTGTCTTATGGCTACACCTTC. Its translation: CASSLVSYGYTF.

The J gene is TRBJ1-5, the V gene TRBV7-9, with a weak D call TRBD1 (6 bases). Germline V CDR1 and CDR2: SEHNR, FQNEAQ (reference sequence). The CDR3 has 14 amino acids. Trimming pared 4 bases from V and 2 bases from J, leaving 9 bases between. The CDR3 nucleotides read TGTGCCAGCAGCTCGACAGGCCGCAATCAGCCCCAGCATTTT. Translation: CASSSTGRNQPQHF.

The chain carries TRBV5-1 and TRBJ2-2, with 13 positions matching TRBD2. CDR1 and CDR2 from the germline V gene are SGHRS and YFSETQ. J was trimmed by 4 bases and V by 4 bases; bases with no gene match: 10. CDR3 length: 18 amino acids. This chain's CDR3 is CASSRGLAGRRGTGELFF. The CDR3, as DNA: TGCGCCAGCAGCCGGGGACTAGCGGGACGCCGTGGCACCGGGGAGCTGTTTTTT.

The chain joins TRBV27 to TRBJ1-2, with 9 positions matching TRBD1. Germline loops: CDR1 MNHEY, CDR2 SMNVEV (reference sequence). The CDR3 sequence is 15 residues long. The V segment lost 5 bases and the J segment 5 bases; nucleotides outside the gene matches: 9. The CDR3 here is CASSPGTGWRYGYTF. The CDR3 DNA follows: TGTGCCAGCAGTCCGGGGACAGGGTGGAGATATGGCTACACCTTC.

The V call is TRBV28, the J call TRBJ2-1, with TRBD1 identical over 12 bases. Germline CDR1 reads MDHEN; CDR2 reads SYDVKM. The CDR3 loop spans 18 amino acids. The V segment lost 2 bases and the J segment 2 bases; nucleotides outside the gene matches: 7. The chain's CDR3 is CASSLGTGGQGAYNEQFF. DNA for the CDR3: TGTGCCAGCAGTTTAGGGACAGGGGGCCAAGGGGCCTACAATGAGCAGTTCTTC. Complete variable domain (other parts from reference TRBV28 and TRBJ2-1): DVKVTQSSRYLVKRTGEKVFLECVQDMDHENMFWYRQDPGLGLRLIYFSYDVKMKEKGDIPEGYSVSREKKERFSLILESASTNQTSMYLCASSLGTGGQGAYNEQFFGPGTRLTVL.

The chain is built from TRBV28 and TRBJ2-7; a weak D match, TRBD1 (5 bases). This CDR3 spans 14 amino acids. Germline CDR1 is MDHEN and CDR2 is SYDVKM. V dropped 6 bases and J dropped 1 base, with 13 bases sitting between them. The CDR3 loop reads CASRLRVESYEQYF. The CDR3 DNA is TGTGCCAGCAGACTCAGGGTAGAATCCTACGAGCAGTACTTC.

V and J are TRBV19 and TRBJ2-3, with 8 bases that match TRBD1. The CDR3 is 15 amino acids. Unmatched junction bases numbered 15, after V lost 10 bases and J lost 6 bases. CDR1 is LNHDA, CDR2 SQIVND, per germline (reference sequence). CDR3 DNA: TGTGCCACTTCCCTCTCGGACAGGGACCTGGATACGCAGTATTTT. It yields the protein CATSLSDRDLDTQYF.

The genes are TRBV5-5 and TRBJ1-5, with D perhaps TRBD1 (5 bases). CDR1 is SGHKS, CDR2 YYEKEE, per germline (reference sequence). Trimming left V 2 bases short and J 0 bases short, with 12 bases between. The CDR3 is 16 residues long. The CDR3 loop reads CASSLKGSPSNQPQHF. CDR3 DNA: TGTGCCAGCAGCTTAAAGGGGTCCCCTAGCAATCAGCCCCAGCATTTT.

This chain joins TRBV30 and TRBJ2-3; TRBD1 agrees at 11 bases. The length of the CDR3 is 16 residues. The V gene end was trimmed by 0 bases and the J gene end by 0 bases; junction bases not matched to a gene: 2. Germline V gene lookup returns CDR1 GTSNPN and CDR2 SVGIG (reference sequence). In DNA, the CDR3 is TGTGCCTGGAGTGTAGGACAGGGGGCAAGCACAGATACGCAGTATTTT. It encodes CAWSVGQGASTDTQYF.

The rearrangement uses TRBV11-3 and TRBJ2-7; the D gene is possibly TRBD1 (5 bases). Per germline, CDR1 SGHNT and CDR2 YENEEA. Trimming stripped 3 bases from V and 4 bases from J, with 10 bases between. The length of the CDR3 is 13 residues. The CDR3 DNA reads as TGTGCCAGCAGCTTCAGGGAATCTTACGAGCAGTACTTC. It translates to CASSFRESYEQYF.

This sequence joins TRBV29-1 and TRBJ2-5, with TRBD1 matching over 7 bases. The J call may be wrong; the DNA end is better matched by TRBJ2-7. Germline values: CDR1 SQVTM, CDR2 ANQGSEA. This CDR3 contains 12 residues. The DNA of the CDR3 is TGCAGCGTTCTGGGACAGTCCTACGAGCAGTACTTC. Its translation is CSVLGQSYEQYF.

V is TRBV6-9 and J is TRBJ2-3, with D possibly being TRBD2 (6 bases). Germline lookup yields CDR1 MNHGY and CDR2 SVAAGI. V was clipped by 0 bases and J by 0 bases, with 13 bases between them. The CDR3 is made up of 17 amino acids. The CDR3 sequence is CASSYSSRETSTDTQYF. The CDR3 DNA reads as TGTGCCAGCAGTTATTCATCCCGGGAGACGAGCACAGATACGCAGTATTTT.

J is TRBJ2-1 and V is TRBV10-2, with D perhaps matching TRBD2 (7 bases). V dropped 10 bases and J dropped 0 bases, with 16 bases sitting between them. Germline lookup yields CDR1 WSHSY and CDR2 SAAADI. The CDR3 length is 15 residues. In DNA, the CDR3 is TGCGCCACCGGAAGGGGGGGAGGCTCCTACAATGAGCAGTTCTTC. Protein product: CATGRGGGSYNEQFF.

CDR3 in amino acids: CAPGPGPTEAFF. The CDR3 DNA sequence: TGTGCCCCTGGTCCTGGGCCCACTGAAGCTTTCTTT. The rearrangement links TRBV19 to TRBJ1-1, with no clear D. The CDR3 is made up of 12 amino acids. The V gene lost 11 bases and the J gene lost 4 bases, with 14 bases spanning the gap. Germline loops: CDR1 LNHDA, CDR2 SQIVND (reference sequence).

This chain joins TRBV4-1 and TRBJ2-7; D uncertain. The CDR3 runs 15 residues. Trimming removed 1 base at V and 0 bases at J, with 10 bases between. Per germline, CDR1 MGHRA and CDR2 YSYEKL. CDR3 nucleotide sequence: TGCGCCAGCAGCCAAGGGGCGGATAGCTCCTACGAGCAGTACTTC. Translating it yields CASSQGADSSYEQYF.